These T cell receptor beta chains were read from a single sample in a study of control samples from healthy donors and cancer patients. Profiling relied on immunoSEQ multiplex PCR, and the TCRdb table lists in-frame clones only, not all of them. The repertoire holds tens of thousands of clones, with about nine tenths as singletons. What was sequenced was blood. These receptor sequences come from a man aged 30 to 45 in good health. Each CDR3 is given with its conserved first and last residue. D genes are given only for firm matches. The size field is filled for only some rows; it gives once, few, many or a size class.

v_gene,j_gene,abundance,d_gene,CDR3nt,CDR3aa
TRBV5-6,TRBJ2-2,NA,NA,TGTGCCAGCAGTCGTACCGGGGAGCTGTTTTTT,CASSRTGELFF
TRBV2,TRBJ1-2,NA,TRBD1,TGTGCCAGCAGTGCGCGACAGGGGTATGGCTACACCTTC,CASSARQGYGYTF
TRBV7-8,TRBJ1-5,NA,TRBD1,TGTGCCACCACAATTACAGGGGGCCTAAGCAATCAGCCCCAGCATTTT,CATTITGGLSNQPQHF
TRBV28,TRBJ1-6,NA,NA,TGTGCCAGCAGTCTCCCGACGGTAAATAATTCACCCCTCCACTTT,CASSLPTVNNSPLHF
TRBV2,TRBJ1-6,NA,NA,TGTGCCAGCAGTGTTCGCGCATTAGCGTCACCCCTCCACTTT,CASSVRALASPLHF
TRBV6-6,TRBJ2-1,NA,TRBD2,TGTGCCAGCAGTTCGGGGACTAGCGGGATATACAATGAGCAGTTCTTC,CASSSGTSGIYNEQFF
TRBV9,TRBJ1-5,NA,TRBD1,TGTGCCAGCAGCACGGACAGGGATGGGGATCAGCCCCAGCATTTT,CASSTDRDGDQPQHF
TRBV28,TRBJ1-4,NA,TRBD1,TGTGCCAGCAGACCAGGGGGAGGAAGTGAAAAACTGTTTTTT,CASRPGGGSEKLFF
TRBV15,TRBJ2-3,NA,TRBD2,TGTGCCACCAGCACAGGGGAACTTCTAGCGGGACAAGATACGCAGTATTTT,CATSTGELLAGQDTQYF
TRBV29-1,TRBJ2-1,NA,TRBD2,TGCAGCGTCCTACTCTTCAAGCGGGGCGTGAGGAATGAGCAGTTCTTC,CSVLLFKRGVRNEQFF
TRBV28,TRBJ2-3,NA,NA,TGTGCCAGCAGTTCTCCCAGCGGGTCCGCCACAGATACGCAGTATTTT,CASSSPSGSATDTQYF
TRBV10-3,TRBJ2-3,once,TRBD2,TGTGCCATCAGTGAGCGGGAGCGGGAACCGTACTACGCTACGCAGTATTTT,CAISEREREPYYATQYF
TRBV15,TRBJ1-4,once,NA,TGTGCCACCAGCAGAGATCTTTCGGTGGGGCAACTGTTTTTT,CATSRDLSVGQLFF
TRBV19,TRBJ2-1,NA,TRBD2,TGTGCCAGTACCCCCGGACTAGCGGGTACCTACAATGAGCAGTTCTTC,CASTPGLAGTYNEQFF
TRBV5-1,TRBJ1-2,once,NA,TGCGCCAGCAGCTTTGAGGGACACGCGGGAGCCTCCGACTACACCTTC,CASSFEGHAGASDYTF
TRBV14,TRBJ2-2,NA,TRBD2,TGTGCCAGCAGCCAGACTAGCGGAACGAACACCGGGGAGCTGTTTTTT,CASSQTSGTNTGELFF
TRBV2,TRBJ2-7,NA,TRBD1,TGTGCCAGCACTCGAACGATGACAGGGACCCCCTACGAGCAGTACTTC,CASTRTMTGTPYEQYF
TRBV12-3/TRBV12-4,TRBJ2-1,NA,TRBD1,TGTGCCAGCAGAGGGACAGGGAACAATGAGCAGTTCTTC,CASRGTGNNEQFF
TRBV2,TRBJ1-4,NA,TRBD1,TGTGCCAGCGGGACTCCGGGACAGGGATTAGAAAAACTGTTTTTT,CASGTPGQGLEKLFF
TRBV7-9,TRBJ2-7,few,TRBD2,TGTGCCAGCAGCAACTCCGGGACTAGCGGCTACGAGCAGTACTTC,CASSNSGTSGYEQYF
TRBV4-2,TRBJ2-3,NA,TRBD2,TGTGCCAGCAGCCTACTAGCGGGGAGGACTAGCACAGATACGCAGTATTTT,CASSLLAGRTSTDTQYF
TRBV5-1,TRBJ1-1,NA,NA,TGCGCCAGCAGCTTGGCCGTCAGGGGTCGGGGTGAAGCTTTCTTT,CASSLAVRGRGEAFF
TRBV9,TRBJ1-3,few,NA,TGTGCCAGCGGGGGGCATACTGGAAACACCATATATTTT,CASGGHTGNTIYF
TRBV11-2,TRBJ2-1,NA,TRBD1,TGTGCCAGCCGCAAACCGGGACAGACAAGATACAATGAGCAGTTCTTC,CASRKPGQTRYNEQFF
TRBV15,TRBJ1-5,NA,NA,TGTGCCACCAGCACCGTAATTGGCAATCAGCCCCAGCATTTT,CATSTVIGNQPQHF
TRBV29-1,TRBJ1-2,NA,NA,TGCAGCGTTCAGGGGTCCTATGGCTACACCTTC,CSVQGSYGYTF
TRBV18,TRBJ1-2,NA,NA,TGTGCCAGCTCACCACCGGGGAGAAGCGATGGCTACACCTTC,CASSPPGRSDGYTF
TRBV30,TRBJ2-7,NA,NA,TGTGCCTGGAGTGCCGCTGGGGCTTCTATTTCCTACGAGCAGTACTTC,CAWSAAGASISYEQYF
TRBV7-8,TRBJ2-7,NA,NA,TGTGCCAGCAGCTTAGAGCGGCCCTACGAGCAGTACTTC,CASSLERPYEQYF